Below are 6 T cell receptor beta chains sequenced from a single sample in a study of blood T cells in healthy people across ages. Through a sample-barcoded 5' primer and a J-beta primer mix, a second PCR was run for roughly 6 to 11 cycles. TCRdb re-called the 5' RACE reads through MiXCR, storing one row per CDR3 protein. The table includes about 800,000 distinct CDR3 sequences, roughly 25% detected once. This sample also appeared in a second study, on T cells of mothers and their children.

Sequenced material: blood. These receptor sequences come from a boy between 10 and 17 years old in good health.

This clonotype occurred a few times. This sequence joins TRBV20-1 and TRBJ2-5; weak D call: TRBD1 (6 bases). The better agreement between TRBJ2-7 and the DNA end casts doubt on the J call. Germline CDR1 is DFQATT and CDR2 is SNEGSKA (reference sequence). This CDR3 contains 15 residues. The CDR3 here is CSARETGQGSYEQYF. The CDR3, as DNA: TGCAGTGCTAGAGAGACAGGTCAAGGGTCCTACGAGCAGTACTTC.

This clonotype showed up just a few times. The chain uses TRBV12-3 or TRBV12-4 and TRBJ2-7, with D perhaps TRBD1 (6 bases). The CDR3 has 17 residues. V lost 5 bases to trimming and J lost 2 bases, with 22 bases between them. CDR3 nucleotides: TGTGCCAGCAGTGGGGGCTTCCTAGCATCAGCGACCTACGAGCAGTACTTC. The encoded protein is CASSGGFLASATYEQYF.

The rearrangement uses TRBV6-5 and TRBJ2-5, with unresolved D. The end of the DNA aligns better with TRBJ2-7, so the J call may be wrong. CDR3 length equals 15 residues. Germline lookup yields CDR1 MNHEY and CDR2 SVGAGI. CDR3 protein: CASSSHQEATYEQYF. DNA for the CDR3: TGTGCCAGCAGTTCGCATCAAGAAGCGACCTACGAGCAGTACTTC.

This clonotype was counted a few times. This sequence joins TRBV7-6 and TRBJ2-7, with a tentative D call TRBD2 (5 bases). Trimming shortened V by 0 bases and J by 6 bases, and 9 bases separated the two germline ends. This CDR3 has 13 residues. Per the germline V gene, CDR1 is SGHVS and CDR2 is FNYEAQ. CDR3 DNA: TGTGCCAGCAGCTTAGCGACGGACTTCGAGCAGTACTTC. The encoded protein is CASSLATDFEQYF. Full variable domain (outside the CDR3, taken from reference TRBV7-6 and TRBJ2-7): GAGVSQSPRYKVTKRGQDVALRCDPISGHVSLYWYRQALGQGPEFLTYFNYEAQQDKSGLPNDRFSAERPEGSISTLTIQRTEQRDSAMYRCASSLATDFEQYFGPGTRLTVT.

This clonotype came up many times. This rearrangement joins TRBV5-1 to TRBJ2-7; D possibly corresponds to TRBD1 (6 bases). The germline V and J ends were trimmed by 4 bases and 4 bases, with 18 bases remaining between them. The germline V gene has CDR1 SGHRS and CDR2 YFSETQ. The CDR3 totals 15 residues. The CDR3 reads CASSPPGHKAYEQYF. DNA for the CDR3: TGCGCCAGCAGCCCGCCGGGACATAAGGCGTACGAGCAGTACTTC. The variable domain in full, completed from reference TRBV5-1 and TRBJ2-7, reads KAGVTQTPRYLIKTRGQQVTLSCSPISGHRSVSWYQQTPGQGLQFLFEYFSETQRNKGNFPGRFSGRQFSNSRSEMNVSTLELGDSALYLCASSPPGHKAYEQYFGPGTRLTVT.

The CDR3: CASSKSPGQGSLNIQYF. The DNA of the CDR3 is TGTGCCAGCAGCAAATCCCCGGGACAGGGGAGTTTGAACATTCAGTACTTC. The chain uses TRBV12-3 or TRBV12-4 and TRBJ2-4; 10 bases align to TRBD1. The CDR3 extends over 17 amino acids. V shed 6 bases, J shed 7 bases, and the junction held 15 bases outside the gene matches.